This T cell receptor beta chain was sequenced in a study of glioma-infiltrating T cells. Amplification of TCR alpha and beta CDR3 regions from RNA used iRepertoire nested multiplex PCR. From the multiplex PCR reads, TCRdb called clonotypes with MiXCR, one entry per CDR3 protein. The sample lists about 5,400 distinct CDR3 sequences; over 40% were seen once. The germline V gene encodes CDR1 MNHNY and CDR2 SVGAGI (reference sequence). This CDR3 is 15 amino acids long. With 7 bases removed from V and 2 bases from J, the gap between germline ends came to 18 bases. This sequence joins TRBV6-6 and TRBJ2-7; D gene ambiguous. The specimen sequenced was glioma tissue, nonneoplastic brain tissue, or PBMCs (not recorded which). The receptor comes from a human donor with low-grade glioma or glioblastoma, undergoing nonglioma brain surgery, or in good health (not recorded which). The CDR3 nucleotides are TGTGCCAGCACTCCCGTCGACCGACGCACCTACGAGCAGTACTTC. Protein product: CASTPVDRRTYEQYF.